One sample yielded the 22 T cell receptor beta chains listed below, sequenced in a study of T cells in Graves' hyperthyroidism and ophthalmopathy. Researchers took RNA transcripts and amplified the TCR beta CDR3 regions from them. The HTBI primer set was used in a first-round RT-PCR of the TCR CDR3. Each CDR3 protein gets one entry after TCRdb re-called the multiplex PCR reads with MiXCR. The sample has around 600,000 distinct CDR3 sequences; approximately 15% are singletons. Sequenced: blood. All receptors derive from a young woman with Graves' ophthalmopathy.

Details on this clonotype: Being one base from a much bigger clone, this may be a read error. This chain links TRBV12-3 or TRBV12-4 with TRBJ2-7, with 10 positions matching TRBD2. This CDR3 contains 17 residues. Germline trimming cut 8 bases from V and 3 bases from J; bases unmatched to any gene: 16. The CDR3 spells CASGPPLLAGSIYEQYF. The CDR3 DNA sequence: TGTGCCAGCGGTCCCCCCCTACTAGCGGGATCCATCTACGAGCAGTACTTC.

There are a few counts of this clonotype. V usage is TRBV6-1 and J usage is TRBJ1-5; D may be TRBD1 (5 bases). From germline, CDR1 is MNHNS and CDR2 SASEGT. V lost 8 bases, J lost 0 bases, and 11 bases lay in between. The CDR3 has 14 amino acids. As DNA, the CDR3 is TGTGCCAGCCGACAGCCCTATAGCAATCAGCCCCAGCATTTT. The encoded protein is CASRQPYSNQPQHF.

This sequence joins TRBV27 and TRBJ2-1; 12 positions match TRBD2. Germline assignment: CDR1 MNHEY and CDR2 SMNVEV (reference sequence). This CDR3 spans 17 amino acids. The V gene end was trimmed by 3 bases and the J gene end by 1 base; junction bases not matched to a gene: 4. The CDR3 here is CASSFASGRGSYNEQFF. As DNA, the CDR3 is TGTGCCAGCAGTTTCGCTAGCGGGAGGGGATCCTACAATGAGCAGTTCTTC.

This clonotype was recorded at least ten times. The rearrangement uses TRBV20-1 and TRBJ1-5; a weak D match, TRBD1 (5 bases). V dropped 4 bases and J dropped 7 bases, with 26 bases sitting between them. CDR1 DFQATT and CDR2 SNEGSKA come from the germline V gene (reference sequence). The CDR3 length is 17 residues. As DNA, the CDR3 is TGCAGTGCTACTGATACCGGGACGGAGTTTGAAGAACAGCCCCAGCATTTT. It codes for CSATDTGTEFEEQPQHF.

Ten or more counts support this clonotype. The V and J genes are TRBV2 and TRBJ2-3; D remains unclear. The CDR3 runs to 13 residues. V was trimmed by 8 bases and J by 2 bases, leaving 11 bases between them. Germline loops: CDR1 SNHLY, CDR2 FYNNEI. In DNA, the CDR3 is TGTGCCAGCGATAAGGCGAACACAGATACGCAGTATTTT. This gives the protein CASDKANTDTQYF.

The chain recombines TRBV12-3 or TRBV12-4 with TRBJ2-3, with TRBD1 as a possible D gene (5 bases). The V end was cut by 7 bases, the J end by 0 bases, with 8 bases between. The CDR3 is 13 residues long. The CDR3, as DNA: TGTGCCAGCACAGGACAAAGCACAGATACGCAGTATTTT. Translated: CASTGQSTDTQYF.

In this sample, this clonotype turned up many times. Here the CDR3 DNA reads TGCAGTGCTAACCCCGCAGGGGCAGGATACGAGCAGTACTTC. This gives the protein CSANPAGAGYEQYF. The chain combines TRBV20-1 with TRBJ2-7; D is possibly TRBD1 (6 bases). With 4 bases removed from V and 4 bases from J, the gap between germline ends came to 17 bases. Germline CDR1 DFQATT, CDR2 SNEGSKA (reference sequence). CDR3 length: 14 amino acids.

This clonotype was seen many times. The CDR3 spells CASSLEAVANYGYTF. The DNA for the CDR3 is TGTGCCAGCAGCTTAGAAGCAGTGGCTAACTATGGCTACACCTTC. This sequence joins TRBV7-9 and TRBJ1-2; D call uncertain. CDR3 length equals 15 residues. With 1 base removed from V and 0 bases from J, the gap between germline ends came to 9 bases. Germline CDR1 and CDR2: SEHNR and FQNEAQ (reference sequence).

A few counts support this clonotype. The V gene is TRBV30, the J gene TRBJ2-7; 11 nucleotides agree with TRBD2. This CDR3 has 17 residues. Germline lookup yields CDR1 GTSNPN and CDR2 SVGIG (reference sequence). Trimming cost V 5 bases and J 4 bases; bases outside gene matches: 16. CDR3 bases: TGTGCCTGGGGGGCGGCACTAGCGGGAGATCGTTGGTACGAGCAGTACTTC. Amino acid sequence: CAWGAALAGDRWYEQYF.

At least ten counts were recorded for this clonotype. The chain joins TRBV28 to TRBJ1-2, with D possibly matching TRBD1 (5 bases). This CDR3 is 17 amino acids long. With 2 bases removed from V and 0 bases from J, the gap between germline ends came to 16 bases. Germline CDR1 is MDHEN and CDR2 is SYDVKM. The chain's CDR3 is CASSLRGGGWSNYGYTF. The CDR3 region has the DNA TGTGCCAGCAGTTTACGAGGCGGGGGGTGGTCTAACTATGGCTACACCTTC.

This clonotype has just a few counts. The rearrangement links TRBV7-9 to TRBJ1-3; TRBD1 aligns across 7 bases. With 4 bases clipped from V and 4 bases from J, the junction kept 10 bases outside the gene matches. The CDR3 loop spans 16 amino acids. Germline CDR1 and CDR2: SEHNR and FQNEAQ (reference sequence). The CDR3 DNA reads TGTGCCAGCAGCTCCTCCGGGACAGTTCGGGGAAACACCATATATTTT. Translation: CASSSSGTVRGNTIYF.

This chain joins TRBV4-3 and TRBJ1-4, with a possible D match to TRBD1 (5 bases). The germline V gene has CDR1 LGHNA and CDR2 YSLEER. Trimming cost V 0 bases and J 8 bases, with 16 bases left between them. This CDR3 has 16 amino acids. The CDR3 loop is CASSQDWNRRGEKLFF. CDR3 DNA: TGCGCCAGCAGCCAAGATTGGAACAGGCGGGGAGAAAAACTGTTTTTT.

This clonotype was recorded many times. The chain carries TRBV3-1 and TRBJ2-5; TRBD1 agrees at 7 bases. The CDR3 runs to 15 residues. Germline V gene sequence: CDR1 LGHDT, CDR2 YNNKEL (reference sequence). Unmatched junction bases numbered 7, after V lost 1 base and J lost 5 bases. The DNA of the CDR3 is TGTGCCAGCAGCCAAGCGGGACAGCGTTCGGAGACCCAGTACTTC. This gives the protein CASSQAGQRSETQYF.

This clonotype has at least ten counts. The rearrangement links TRBV3-1 to TRBJ2-3, with D possibly TRBD2 on 6 matching bases. This CDR3 contains 15 residues. The germline V gene has CDR1 LGHDT and CDR2 YNNKEL (reference sequence). V lost 1 base to trimming and J lost 1 base, with 9 bases between them. The CDR3 protein is CASSQGGGGTDTQYF. The CDR3, as DNA: TGTGCCAGCAGCCAAGGGGGAGGCGGCACAGATACGCAGTATTTT.

This clonotype was found many times. V and J are TRBV6-1 and TRBJ2-3; 9 bases align to TRBD2. The CDR3 contains 14 residues. Germline assignment: CDR1 MNHNS and CDR2 SASEGT. The V and J ends lost 7 bases and 6 bases, in that order; junction bases with no gene match: 8. The CDR3 DNA reads TGTGCCAGCACGGCGGGACTAGCAGTGGATACGCAGTATTTT. Its protein product is CASTAGLAVDTQYF.

This sequence joins TRBV7-9 and TRBJ2-7; D ambiguous. The CDR3 is 14 residues long. The germline V gene has CDR1 SEHNR and CDR2 FQNEAQ (reference sequence). The ends were cut back, 1 base at V and 0 bases at J, with 7 bases in the middle. The CDR3 nucleotides are TGTGCCAGCAGCTTAGTAGAAAGCTCCTACGAGCAGTACTTC. Protein sequence: CASSLVESSYEQYF.

Points on this clonotype: Just one base apart from a much larger clone, this may be a read error. The conserved phenylalanine or tryptophan is not found at the CDR3 terminus, so this likely reflects a read error. The chain links TRBV12-3 or TRBV12-4 to TRBJ2-4; D is uncertain. Trimming took off 4 bases at V and 5 bases at J, with 6 bases between the two ends. The CDR3 is 12 amino acids. CDR3 DNA: TGTGCCAGCAGTTATGTGGAAAACATTCAGTACTCC. It is translated as CASSYVENIQYS.

The V call is TRBV9, the J call TRBJ1-3; 7 nucleotides match TRBD1. The V segment lost 2 bases and the J segment 0 bases; nucleotides outside the gene matches: 5. The CDR3 loop spans 16 amino acids. Germline CDR1 is SGDLS and CDR2 is YYNGEE. CDR3 sequence reads: CASSVDRALSGNTIYF. Here the CDR3 DNA reads TGTGCCAGCAGCGTCGACAGGGCCCTCTCTGGAAACACCATATATTTT.

This sequence joins TRBV7-2 and TRBJ2-1; the match to TRBD1 covers 9 bases. The CDR3 length is 22 residues. Germline V gene data show CDR1 as SGHTA and CDR2 as FQGNSA. Germline trimming cut 2 bases from V and 15 bases from J; bases unmatched to any gene: 35. In DNA form, the CDR3 reads TGTGCCAGCAGCTTATCTGCTACTTTGGGACAGGGTCATGACCGGCGGAGGGTCCTTCTGTTCTTC. Translating it yields CASSLSATLGQGHDRRRVLLFF. Combining the CDR3 with reference TRBV7-2 and TRBJ2-1 gives the whole variable domain GAGVSQSPSNKVTEKGKDVELRCDPISGHTALYWYRQSLGQGLEFLIYFQGNSAPDKSGLPSDRFSAERTGGSVSTLTIQRTQQEDSAVYLCASSLSATLGQGHDRRRVLLFFGPGTRLTVL.

There are many counts of this clonotype. The genes are TRBV18 and TRBJ2-3; perhaps TRBD1 as D (6 bases). The CDR3 extends over 14 amino acids. The germline V and J ends were trimmed by 3 bases and 3 bases, with 10 bases remaining between them. In germline, CDR1 is KGHSH, CDR2 LQKENI. CDR3: CASSPKTGTDTQYF. CDR3 nucleotides: TGTGCCAGCTCACCCAAGACAGGTACAGATACGCAGTATTTT.

The rearrangement joins TRBV19 to TRBJ2-1; 11 bases fit TRBD2. J gave up 4 bases and V 3 bases, and 5 bases lay outside the gene matches. The CDR3 sequence is 16 residues long. The V gene's germline CDR1 is LNHDA and CDR2 SQIVND (reference sequence). In nucleotides, the CDR3 is TGTGCCAGTAGTATGCACCGACTAGCGGGGTACAATGAGCAGTTCTTC. This sequence encodes CASSMHRLAGYNEQFF.

This clonotype has at least ten counts. The chain couples TRBV2 to TRBJ2-5; 7 bases fit TRBD2. Germline-derived CDR1 and CDR2 are SNHLY and FYNNEI. V was pared by 4 bases and J by 4 bases, with 6 bases of the junction left unmatched. This CDR3 is built from 14 residues. The CDR3 protein is CASSAGTMGETQYF. The CDR3 nucleotides read TGTGCCAGCAGTGCAGGGACTATGGGAGAGACCCAGTACTTC.